This T cell receptor (beta chain) was sequenced for a study of T-cell reconstitution after alpha-beta-depleted transplantation in children (dated by TCRdb to 2015 to 2016). Regarding the research as a whole: Using TCR repertoire profiling, the study followed T-cell immune reconstitution in a quantitative way in children after TCRalphabeta/CD19-depleted allogeneic hematopoietic cell transplantation.

Library preparation used PCR. The run used an Illumina HiSeq 2500. TCR library preparation used molecular barcoding, with unique molecular identifiers applied to normalize quantification of the TCRbeta repertoire. Clones were called with MiXCR by TCRdb after fastp trimmed the public reads at Q25, and only in-frame beta chains were retained. Identical CDR3 proteins give one entry, which carries the most common genes and DNA. The sample table lists some 520,000 distinct CDR3 sequences, over 25% of them with a count of one. The top ten clonotypes cover approximately 2.3% of the sample. Reading the germline V gene (reference sequence) gives CDR1 LGHDT and CDR2 YNNKEL. The CDR3 covers 18 residues, taking in both the cysteine and the phenylalanine. The kept DNA is CDR3 alone, 54 bases in frame from the first base. In regard to this clonotype: Its target antigen remains unknown. The junction departs from germline at one end; a sequencing error may be responsible.

Recombination linked TRBV3-1 to TRBJ2-6; TRBD2 agrees with 8 junctional bases. The sequences come from PBMCs from the stem cell graft donor, collected from the stem cell graft. The TCR was taken from a human donor who donated a stem cell graft to a child with aplastic anemia. CDR3 reads: CASTQAPGTSSGANVLTF. The DNA sequence is as follows: TGTGCCAGCACCCAAGCTCCCGGGACTAGCTCTGGGGCCAACGTCCTGACTTTC. Joined to the reference TRBV3-1 and TRBJ2-6 proteins, this CDR3 gives the full variable domain: DTAVSQTPKYLVTQMGNDKSIKCEQNLGHDTMYWYKQDSKKFLKIMFSYNNKELIINETVPNRFSPKSPDKAHLNLHINSLELGDSAVYFCASTQAPGTSSGANVLTFGAGSRLTVL.